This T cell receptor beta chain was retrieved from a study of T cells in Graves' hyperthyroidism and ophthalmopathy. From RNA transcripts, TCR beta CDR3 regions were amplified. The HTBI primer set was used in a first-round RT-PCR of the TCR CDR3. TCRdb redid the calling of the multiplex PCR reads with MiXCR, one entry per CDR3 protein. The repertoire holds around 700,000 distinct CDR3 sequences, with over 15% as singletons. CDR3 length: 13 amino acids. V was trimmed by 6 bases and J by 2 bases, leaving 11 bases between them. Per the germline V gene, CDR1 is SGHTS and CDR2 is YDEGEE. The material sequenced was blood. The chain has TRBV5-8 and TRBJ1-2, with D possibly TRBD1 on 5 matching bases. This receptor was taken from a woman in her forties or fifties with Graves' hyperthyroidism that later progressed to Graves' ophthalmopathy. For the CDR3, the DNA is TGTGCCAGCACCCTGGGGCAGAACTATGGCTACACCTTC. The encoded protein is CASTLGQNYGYTF. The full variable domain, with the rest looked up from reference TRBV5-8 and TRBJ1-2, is EAGVTQSPTHLIKTRGQQATLRCSPISGHTSVYWYQQALGLGLQFLLWYDEGEERNRGNFPPRFSGRQFPNYSSELNVNALELEDSALYLCASTLGQNYGYTFGSGTRLTVV.